These 25 T cell receptor beta chains were all obtained from the same sample, sequenced in a study of blood T cell repertoires in COVID-19. The repertoire was sequenced with immunoSEQ multiplex PCR; TCRdb's copy has only in-frame clones and lacks some. The sample contains fewer than 500,000 clones, around 90% of which appear only once. Sequencing input: peripheral blood. The source of these receptors is a young man with COVID-19, enrolled during active disease.

The rearrangement uses TRBV2 and TRBJ2-3; D gene unclear. Germline loops: CDR1 SNHLY, CDR2 FYNNEI. Trimming removed 2 bases at V and 4 bases at J, with 10 bases between. The CDR3 spans 14 residues. The CDR3 region is CASSEPRRSDTQYF. DNA of the CDR3: TGTGCCAGCAGTGAACCTAGAAGGTCAGATACGCAGTATTTT.

This chain links TRBV18 with TRBJ2-7; TRBD1 matches 7 bases. CDR3 length: 13 amino acids. In germline, CDR1 is KGHSH, CDR2 LQKENI. Germline trimming cut 6 bases from V and 3 bases from J; bases unmatched to any gene: 5. The CDR3: CASSQSGGYEQYF. DNA of the CDR3: TGTGCCAGCTCCCAATCAGGGGGCTACGAGCAGTACTTC.

V usage is TRBV5-1 and J usage is TRBJ2-1, with 8 bases lining up with TRBD2. Looked up from germline, CDR1 is SGHRS and CDR2 is YFSETQ. There are 17 residues in the CDR3. V lost 3 bases, J lost 0 bases, and 8 bases stayed unmatched. CDR3 DNA: TGCGCCAGCAGCTCTCCCTTAGCGGGGAGCTCCTACAATGAGCAGTTCTTC. Translation gives CASSSPLAGSSYNEQFF.

This chain links TRBV5-1 with TRBJ1-4; no clear D gene. CDR1 SGHRS and CDR2 YFSETQ come from the germline V gene. V gave up 0 bases and J gave up 3 bases, with 12 bases separating them. The CDR3 runs to 16 residues. The CDR3 nucleotides are TGCGCCAGCAGCTTGGAGTCCCCGGGTGCTAATGAAAAACTGTTTTTT. Residues: CASSLESPGANEKLFF.

This clone appeared once. This chain's CDR3 is CASSLVGEGRYNEQFF. In nucleotides, the CDR3 is TGTGCCAGCAGCTTGGTCGGGGAGGGCCGATACAATGAGCAGTTCTTC. The rearrangement uses TRBV5-8 and TRBJ2-1; TRBD2 matches 7 bases. This CDR3 is 16 amino acids long. With 0 bases clipped from V and 4 bases from J, the junction kept 7 bases outside the gene matches. Germline CDR1 SGHTS, CDR2 YDEGEE. The full variable domain, completed using reference TRBV5-8 and TRBJ2-1, is EAGVTQSPTHLIKTRGQQATLRCSPISGHTSVYWYQQALGLGLQFLLWYDEGEERNRGNFPPRFSGRQFPNYSSELNVNALELEDSALYLCASSLVGEGRYNEQFFGPGTRLTVL.

The chain links TRBV18 to TRBJ1-2; D call uncertain. V was trimmed by 3 bases and J by 8 bases, leaving 10 bases between them. From germline, CDR1 is KGHSH and CDR2 LQKENI. This CDR3 has 12 residues. Here the CDR3 DNA reads TGTGCCAGCTCACCCGGAGAGGAGGGCTACACCTTC. As protein: CASSPGEEGYTF. The variable domain in full, completed from reference TRBV18 and TRBJ1-2, reads NAGVMQNPRHLVRRRGQEARLRCSPMKGHSHVYWYRQLPEEGLKFMVYLQKENIIDESGMPKERFSAEFPKEGPSILRIQQVVRGDSAAYFCASSPGEEGYTFGSGTRLTVV.

The rearrangement joins TRBV9 to TRBJ2-7; 9 bases map to TRBD2. In germline, CDR1 is SGDLS, CDR2 YYNGEE. The CDR3 has 15 residues. Losses at the gene ends were 5 bases for V and 2 bases for J; bases not matched to a gene: 8. CDR3 region: CASSRSAGGTYEQYF. DNA of the CDR3: TGTGCCAGCAGTCGATCGGCGGGAGGGACCTACGAGCAGTACTTC.

The chain links TRBV9 to TRBJ1-2, with 7 nucleotides matching TRBD1. In germline, CDR1 is SGDLS, CDR2 YYNGEE. The junction had 7 bases not matched to a gene; V was cut back by 3 bases and J by 5 bases. The CDR3 covers 14 residues. Written as DNA, the CDR3 is TGTGCCAGCAGCGCAGACAGGGTAGGATATGGCTACACCTTC. Amino acids: CASSADRVGYGYTF.

This clone has only one observation. The V call is TRBV9, the J call TRBJ1-3; D unclear. Trimming removed 0 bases from V and 4 bases from J, with 11 bases in between. The germline gives CDR1 SGDLS, CDR2 YYNGEE. The length of the CDR3 is 15 residues. CDR3 in amino acids: CASSVGGRGGNTIYF. The DNA of the CDR3 is TGTGCCAGCAGCGTAGGAGGTCGGGGAGGAAACACCATATATTTT.

The chain couples TRBV19 to TRBJ2-7, with 10 bases identical to TRBD2. The junction had 8 bases not matched to a gene; V was cut back by 5 bases and J by 1 base. The CDR3 runs 16 residues. Germline CDR1 LNHDA, CDR2 SQIVND (reference sequence). The CDR3 DNA sequence: TGTGCCAGTAGTCCCGCCGGGACTAGCGCGTCCTACGAGCAGTACTTC. Its translation: CASSPAGTSASYEQYF. The full variable domain, with the rest looked up from reference TRBV19 and TRBJ2-7, is DGGITQSPKYLFRKEGQNVTLSCEQNLNHDAMYWYRQDPGQGLRLIYYSQIVNDFQKGDIAEGYSVSREKKESFPLTVTSAQKNPTAFYLCASSPAGTSASYEQYFGPGTRLTVT.

The gene calls are TRBV2 and TRBJ1-5, with D perhaps matching TRBD1 (5 bases). Trimming stripped 6 bases from V and 8 bases from J, with 20 bases between. Germline V lookup: CDR1 SNHLY, CDR2 FYNNEI. This CDR3 has 15 residues. CDR3 protein: CASSPRDSPREPQHF. The CDR3 nucleotides are TGTGCCAGCAGCCCCCGGGACTCCCCTCGGGAGCCCCAGCATTTT.

The V and J genes are TRBV6-5 and TRBJ1-6; D not resolved. The CDR3 has 12 residues. Germline V gene sequence: CDR1 MNHEY, CDR2 SVGAGI. V was pared by 5 bases and J by 7 bases, with 6 bases between. In nucleotides, the CDR3 is TGTGCCAGCAGTCCCGTGAATTCACCCCTCCACTTT. It yields the protein CASSPVNSPLHF.

This chain uses TRBV3-1 (or the pseudogene TRBV3-2) with TRBJ2-7; the match to TRBD2 covers 9 bases. V lost 4 bases, J lost 2 bases, and 6 bases stayed unmatched. The length of the CDR3 is 15 residues. Per the germline V gene, CDR1 is LGHDT and CDR2 is YNNKEL (reference sequence). The CDR3 coding sequence is TGTGCCAGCAGCCCGGGCGGGGGGGAAACCTACGAGCAGTACTTC. This encodes CASSPGGGETYEQYF.

This clone came up once. The chain combines TRBV7-9 with TRBJ2-2; D unclear. The CDR3 loop spans 15 amino acids. The V end was cut by 10 bases, the J end by 4 bases, with 19 bases between. Germline values: CDR1 SEHNR, CDR2 FQNEAQ (reference sequence). In nucleotides, the CDR3 is TGTGCCATCCCCGGCGGCTGGCGTGGCACCGGGGAGCTGTTTTTT. It yields the protein CAIPGGWRGTGELFF.

The genes are TRBV29-1 and TRBJ1-2, with D hard to call. V was trimmed by 7 bases and J by 3 bases, leaving 15 bases between them. The CDR3 spans 13 residues. In germline, CDR1 is SQVTM, CDR2 ANQGSEA. Here the CDR3 reads CSGGILGDYGYTF. The DNA of the CDR3 is TGCAGCGGGGGTATCCTCGGGGACTATGGCTACACCTTC.

V usage is TRBV27 and J usage is TRBJ2-7, with D tentatively TRBD1 (6 bases). Germline V gene data show CDR1 as MNHEY and CDR2 as SMNVEV (reference sequence). V lost 4 bases to trimming and J lost 8 bases, with 9 bases between them. The CDR3 consists of 11 residues. CDR3 nucleotides: TGTGCCAGCAGTTGGGGGCGTCAGCAGTACTTC. Translated, it gives CASSWGRQQYF.

CDR3 in amino acids: CASSLQRDRANYGYTF. The DNA of the CDR3 is TGTGCCAGCTCACTTCAAAGAGACAGGGCTAACTATGGCTACACCTTC. This chain uses TRBV18 with TRBJ1-2; 7 nucleotides match TRBD1. This CDR3 is built from 16 residues. J lost 0 bases, V lost 4 bases, and 8 bases had no gene match. CDR1 and CDR2 from the germline V gene are KGHSH and LQKENI.

The chain employs TRBV7-9 and TRBJ1-2; D is perhaps TRBD1 (5 bases). CDR3 size: 17 residues. Per the germline V gene, CDR1 is SEHNR and CDR2 is FQNEAQ (reference sequence). V was clipped by 5 bases and J by 4 bases, with 23 bases between them. CDR3 in DNA: TGTGCCAGCAGCCAAGGGGTCGGAACAGAAGCTTTCTATGGCTACACCTTC. This encodes CASSQGVGTEAFYGYTF.

The V call is TRBV3-1 (or the pseudogene TRBV3-2), the J call TRBJ1-5; 11 bases match TRBD1. V was pared by 3 bases and J by 5 bases, with 15 bases of the junction left unmatched. Germline V gene data show CDR1 as LGHDT and CDR2 as YNNKEL (reference sequence). This CDR3 contains 19 residues. CDR3 protein: CASSHTDRLRTGGDQPQHF. CDR3 DNA sequence: TGTGCCAGCAGCCATACAGATAGGCTTAGGACAGGGGGCGATCAGCCCCAGCATTTT.

The V call is TRBV30, the J call TRBJ1-5, with D unresolved. CDR1 and CDR2 (germline): GTSNPN, SVGIG (reference sequence). This CDR3 comprises 14 residues. Trimming removed 2 bases from V and 3 bases from J, with 11 bases in between. The CDR3 sequence: CAWSRHRINQPQHF. CDR3 coding DNA: TGTGCCTGGAGTCGACATAGGATCAATCAGCCCCAGCATTTT. Based on the CDR3 plus reference TRBV30 and TRBJ1-5, the full variable domain is SQTIHQWPATLVQPVGSPLSLECTVEGTSNPNLYWYRQAAGRGLQLLFYSVGIGQISSEVPQNLSASRPQDRQFILSSKKLLLSDSGFYLCAWSRHRINQPQHFGDGTRLSIL.

A word on this clone: The same CDR3 also results from other DNA sequences found in this sample. The rearrangement uses TRBV3-1 (or the pseudogene TRBV3-2) and TRBJ2-1; no clear D gene. The CDR3 sequence is 12 residues long. Germline CDR1 is LGHDT and CDR2 is YNNKEL (reference sequence). V gave up 1 base and J gave up 7 bases, with 5 bases separating them. This CDR3 is CASSQAGNEQFF. The CDR3 DNA is TGTGCCAGCAGCCAAGCCGGGAATGAGCAGTTCTTC.

The chain carries TRBV5-5 and TRBJ2-1, with a weak D call TRBD2 (6 bases). Trimming stripped 4 bases from V and 2 bases from J, with 13 bases between. The CDR3 covers 15 residues. In germline, CDR1 is SGHKS, CDR2 YYEKEE (reference sequence). Written as DNA, the CDR3 is TGTGCCAGCAGCGGGGGTAGCGGTACCTACAATGAGCAGTTCTTC. It translates to CASSGGSGTYNEQFF.

This chain uses TRBV7-9 with TRBJ2-7, with 7 positions matching TRBD2. Germline V lookup: CDR1 SEHNR, CDR2 FQNEAQ (reference sequence). J was trimmed by 9 bases and V by 5 bases; bases with no gene match: 7. This CDR3 comprises 12 residues. The CDR3 protein is CASSAEPSGQYF. Here the CDR3 DNA reads TGTGCCAGCAGCGCGGAACCTAGCGGGCAGTACTTC.

The chain combines TRBV6-6 with TRBJ2-1; 11 bases match TRBD2. The V gene end was trimmed by 5 bases and the J gene end by 4 bases; junction bases not matched to a gene: 7. CDR1 is MNHNY and CDR2 is SVGAGI in the germline V gene (reference sequence). The CDR3 contains 16 residues. CDR3 region: CASSNPTSGSYNEQFF. The CDR3 nucleotides read TGTGCCAGCAGTAACCCCACTAGCGGGAGTTACAATGAGCAGTTCTTC.

CDR3 nucleotide sequence: TGCGCCAGCAGCTTGGGTTATTACAGTGGCAGGAACCAAGAGACCCAGTACTTC. Protein: CASSLGYYSGRNQETQYF. V usage is TRBV5-1 and J usage is TRBJ2-5, with D uncertain. Looked up from germline, CDR1 is SGHRS and CDR2 is YFSETQ. Trimming pared 0 bases from V and 0 bases from J, leaving 18 bases between. The CDR3 loop spans 18 amino acids.